The entry below describes one TCR beta chain. It has no known antigen specificity. Per-base quality was not reported, and no clone a single base away is much larger than it. Genomic DNA was extracted from sorted cells for sequencing of the TCRbeta CDR3 region. The immunoSEQ Assay was used to sequence the TCRbeta CDR3 regions. This is the immuneACCESS table as TCRdb keeps it, with only in-frame sequences that have V and J called. A part of the clones is gone; compared with another copy, unresolved V genes explain less than half, and the rest is unexplained. This sample lists some 66,000 clones; approximately 90% were detected once. Approximately 0.3% of the sample belongs to the ten largest clones. Patients with a history of autoimmune disease or receiving systemic immunosuppression were excluded from the trial. Peripheral blood for TCR sequencing was collected from all dose cohorts at baseline, on cycle 4 day 1, and on cycle 7 day 1. The samples were taken from a phase I, first-in-human, multicenter, open-label dose-escalation trial of ivuxolimab. Adults with locally advanced or metastatic melanoma, renal cell carcinoma, hepatocellular carcinoma or head and neck squamous cell carcinoma were enrolled in the trial. Before TCR sequencing, CD4+ and CD8+ T cells were separately sorted from peripheral blood.

Trimming leaves V shorter by 5 bases and J shorter by 7 bases, with the junction holding 5 bases beyond the gene matches. CDR1 and CDR2 are read off the germline V gene (reference sequence) as WNHNN and SYGVQD. Including cysteine and phenylalanine, the CDR3 has 13 amino acids. The retained sequence is limited to the CDR3, 39 bases, with the frame set at the first base. This sample is drawn from a study of OX40 agonist ivuxolimab in advanced cancers. Regarding the complete study: The costimulatory receptor OX40 (CD134) was targeted by ivuxolimab, a fully human IgG2 agonistic monoclonal antibody. Intravenous ivuxolimab was administered to patients every 2 weeks at six dose levels: 0.01, 0.1, 0.3, 1.5, 3 and 10 mg/kg. Of the roughly 52 patients in dose escalation, approximately 20 had hepatocellular carcinoma, about 15 had melanoma, 9 had renal cell carcinoma and 9 had head and neck cancer. The dose-escalation cohort was 82.7% male with a mean age of approximately 60 years, ranging from roughly 20 to 80. Prior anti-PD-1, anti-PD-L1 or anti-CTLA-4 therapy was permitted, and approximately 41% of dose-escalation patients had received checkpoint inhibitors. Partial responses were achieved by three dose-escalation patients, of whom one had hepatocellular carcinoma and two had cutaneous melanoma. The purpose of peripheral TCRbeta sequencing was to test whether ivuxolimab changed TCR sequence diversity and led to clonal T-cell expansion. The monotherapy dose-escalation portion (N of about 57 patients) of the phase I ivuxolimab trial is reported in the paper.

Overall study outcomes, separate from this receptor: Low levels of normalized T-cell clonal expansion were also seen in some nonresponding patients. At doses of 0.1 to 3.0 mg/kg, clonal expansion of both CD4+ and CD8+ blood T cells was observed from baseline to week 6. In partial responders in the 0.1-3.0 mg/kg groups, normalized peripheral clonal expansion was found to be among the lowest, especially among CD8+ T cells. On average, CD8+ T cells showed more expanded clones than CD4+ T cells after ivuxolimab. The antigen specificity of the peripheral T cells that underwent clonal expansion was not determined.

The source was CD4+ or CD8+ T cells sorted from blood, collected in a trial of the OX40 agonist ivuxolimab. The TCR comes from an adult with an advanced solid tumor such as melanoma, head and neck, liver or kidney cancer. In this chain, TRBV10-1 is recombined with TRBJ2-7, with 10 junctional bases fitting TRBD2. The sequenced DNA: TGCGCCAGCAGTCTAGCGGGAGCTGGAGAGCAGTACTTC. It specifies CASSLAGAGEQYF.